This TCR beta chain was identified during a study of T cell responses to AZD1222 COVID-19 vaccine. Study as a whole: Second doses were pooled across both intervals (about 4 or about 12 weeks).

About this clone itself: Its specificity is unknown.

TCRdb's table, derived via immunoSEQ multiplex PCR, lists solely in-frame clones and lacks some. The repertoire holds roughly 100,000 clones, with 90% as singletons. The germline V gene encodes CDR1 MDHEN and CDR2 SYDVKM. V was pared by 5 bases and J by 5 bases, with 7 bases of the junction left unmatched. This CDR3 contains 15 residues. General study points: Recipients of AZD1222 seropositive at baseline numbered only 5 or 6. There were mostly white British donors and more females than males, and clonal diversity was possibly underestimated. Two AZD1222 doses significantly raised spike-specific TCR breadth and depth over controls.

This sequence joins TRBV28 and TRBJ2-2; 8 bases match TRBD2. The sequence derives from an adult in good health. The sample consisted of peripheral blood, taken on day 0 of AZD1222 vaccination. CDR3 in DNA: TGTGCCAGCAGTCCGGGGGGGATTGGGACCGGGGAGCTGTTTTTT. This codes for CASSPGGIGTGELFF.